This T cell receptor (beta chain) was identified during a study of cytomegalovirus exposure and HLA in healthy donors. Background on the study: Within the Caucasian-associated ancestry cluster were 65% to 85% of the 300 to 450 genotyped donors. Regarding the study as a whole: In presence/absence analyses, roughly uniform sequencing depth across donors was assumed. Cytomegalovirus association was assigned to 150 to 200 TCR beta chains.

In regard to this clone: Its antigen is not identified.

Trimming at V came to 6 bases and at J to 0 bases, leaving 7 bases not matched to a gene. CDR1 LNHDA and CDR2 SQIVND come from the germline V gene (reference sequence). This CDR3 spans 18 amino acids. The PCR made use of 60 Vbeta and 13 Jbeta primers. Measured with immunoSEQ multiplex PCR; TCRdb has only the in-frame clones, and not every one. The repertoire holds about 170,000 clones, with 70% to 85% as singletons. This receptor was taken from a human donor in good health. The rearrangement joins TRBV19 to TRBJ2-3; 15 bases map to TRBD2. The sample consisted of PBMCs. CDR3 sequence (DNA): TGTGCCAGTAGCGGACTAGCGGGGGGGCACCCTAGCACAGATACGCAGTATTTT. Translating gives CASSGLAGGHPSTDTQYF.